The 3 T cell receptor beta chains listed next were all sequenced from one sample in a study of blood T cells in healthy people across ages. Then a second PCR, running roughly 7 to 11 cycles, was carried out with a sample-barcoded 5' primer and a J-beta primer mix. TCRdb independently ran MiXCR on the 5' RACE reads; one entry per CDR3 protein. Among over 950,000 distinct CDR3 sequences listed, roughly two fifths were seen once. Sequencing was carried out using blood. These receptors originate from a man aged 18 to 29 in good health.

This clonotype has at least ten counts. The CDR3 coding sequence is TGCAGTGCTACAACTGGAAGGGAGGCGACAGATACGCAGTATTTT. Translating it yields CSATTGREATDTQYF. The chain has TRBV20-1 and TRBJ2-3; weak D call: TRBD2 (6 bases). Germline V gene data show CDR1 as DFQATT and CDR2 as SNEGSKA (reference sequence). The V end lost 4 bases, the J end lost 3 bases, and 17 bases lay between the germline ends. This CDR3 contains 15 residues.

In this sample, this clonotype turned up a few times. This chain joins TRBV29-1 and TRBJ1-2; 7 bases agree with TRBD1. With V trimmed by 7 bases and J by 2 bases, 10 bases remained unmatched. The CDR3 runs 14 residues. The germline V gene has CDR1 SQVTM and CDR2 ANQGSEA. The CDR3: CSAAPGQNNYGYTF. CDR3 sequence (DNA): TGCAGCGCCGCACCGGGACAGAACAACTATGGCTACACCTTC.

The CDR3 coding sequence is TGTGCCAGCAGTTTACGTCCTAGCGGGGGTAACACCGGGGAGCTGTTTTTT. Translation: CASSLRPSGGNTGELFF. The chain combines TRBV12-3 or TRBV12-4 with TRBJ2-2, with 10 bases that match TRBD2. Trimming at V came to 2 bases and at J to 2 bases, leaving 5 bases not matched to a gene. This CDR3 has 17 residues.